The 15 T cell receptor beta chains presented below share a single source sample, sequenced in a study of identical twins. TCRdb reanalysed the 5' RACE reads using MiXCR and keeps one entry per CDR3 protein. The sample has roughly 690,000 distinct CDR3 sequences, approximately 22% seen once; the top ten hold around 4.5%. The sample was also reused in another study, on T cells expressing NK-cell markers.

The sample comprised PBMCs. Every receptor here comes from a young woman in good health.

At least ten counts were recorded for this clonotype. The rearrangement links TRBV20-1 to TRBJ2-7; TRBD2 aligns across 10 bases. The CDR3 sequence is 16 residues long. CDR1 DFQATT and CDR2 SNEGSKA come from the germline V gene (reference sequence). V was clipped by 3 bases and J by 6 bases; unmatched bases: 14. The CDR3 loop reads CSASVLVGTSGTEQYF. CDR3 DNA sequence: TGCAGTGCTAGTGTCCTCGTGGGAACTAGCGGGACCGAGCAGTACTTC.

This chain uses TRBV7-8 with TRBJ2-3; TRBD2 matches at 12 bases. Looked up from germline, CDR1 is SGHVS and CDR2 is FQNEAQ. The CDR3 is 18 amino acids. The trim removed 8 bases at V and 0 bases at J, leaving 12 bases unmatched. The CDR3 here is CASHDRGTSGSSTDTQYF. The CDR3, as DNA: TGTGCCAGCCACGACCGCGGGACTAGCGGGTCTAGCACAGATACGCAGTATTTT. Full variable domain (outside the CDR3, taken from reference TRBV7-8 and TRBJ2-3): GAGVSQSPRYKVAKRGQDVALRCDPISGHVSLFWYQQALGQGPEFLTYFQNEAQLDKSGLPSDRFFAERPEGSVSTLKIQRTQQEDSAVYLCASHDRGTSGSSTDTQYFGPGTRLTVL.

V gene TRBV20-1 combines with J gene TRBJ2-5, with 9 bases fitting TRBD1. CDR3 size: 15 residues. Trimming took 5 bases from V and 5 from J; bases not matched to a gene: 12. CDR1 is DFQATT, CDR2 SNEGSKA, per germline (reference sequence). The CDR3 protein is CSAYGQGIAEETQYF. Here the CDR3 DNA reads TGCAGTGCTTACGGACAGGGGATAGCGGAGGAGACCCAGTACTTC.

In this sample, this clonotype turned up once. It may be a read error: a sequence one base away is much more abundant. The V gene is TRBV15, the J gene TRBJ2-1; the match to TRBD2 covers 9 bases. Trimming at V came to 6 bases and at J to 6 bases, leaving 12 bases not matched to a gene. The CDR3 covers 16 residues. Germline V CDR1 and CDR2: LNHNV, YYDKDF (reference sequence). The CDR3 reads CATSSLSSGDFNEQFF. The CDR3 nucleotides are TGTGCCACCAGTAGCCTATCTAGCGGGGACTTCAATGAGCAGTTCTTC.

This clonotype was seen many times. V gene TRBV12-3 or TRBV12-4 combines with J gene TRBJ2-7; no reliable D call. V lost 5 bases to trimming and J lost 6 bases, with 26 bases between them. CDR3 length: 17 amino acids. CDR3 coding DNA: TGTGCCAGCAGTCCTCCACCGGGTTCCTTGGTCTATGGCGAGCAGTACTTC. Translation gives CASSPPPGSLVYGEQYF.

This clonotype was seen a handful of times. The V gene is TRBV28, the J gene TRBJ1-5; 7 positions match TRBD1. V shed 2 bases and J 6 bases; nucleotides not matched to a gene: 10. Germline assignment: CDR1 MDHEN and CDR2 SYDVKM. There are 16 residues in the CDR3. The CDR3 region is CASSLGTGELGQPQHF. The DNA of the CDR3 is TGTGCCAGCAGTTTAGGAACAGGGGAACTTGGTCAGCCCCAGCATTTT. The variable domain in full, with the rest retrieved from reference TRBV28 and TRBJ1-5, is DVKVTQSSRYLVKRTGEKVFLECVQDMDHENMFWYRQDPGLGLRLIYFSYDVKMKEKGDIPEGYSVSREKKERFSLILESASTNQTSMYLCASSLGTGELGQPQHFGDGTRLSIL.

This clonotype has at least ten counts. The chain recombines TRBV10-2 with TRBJ2-7; 12 positions match TRBD2. CDR1 is WSHSY and CDR2 is SAAADI in the germline V gene. The junction had 3 bases not matched to a gene; V was cut back by 2 bases and J by 4 bases. This CDR3 region has 15 residues. The CDR3 loop reads CASSEQLAGGYEQYF. The CDR3 DNA follows: TGCGCCAGCAGTGAGCAGCTAGCGGGAGGGTACGAGCAGTACTTC.

This clonotype came up a few times. The chain employs TRBV7-8 and TRBJ2-2; 8 bases match TRBD1. Germline V gene sequence: CDR1 SGHVS, CDR2 FQNEAQ. V was clipped by 2 bases and J by 6 bases; unmatched bases: 14. This CDR3 has 18 amino acids. DNA for the CDR3: TGTGCCAGCAGCTTATCCCGGCTCCGGACAGGGTATCCCGGGGAGCTGTTTTTT. It specifies CASSLSRLRTGYPGELFF. The full variable domain, its missing parts supplied by reference TRBV7-8 and TRBJ2-2, is GAGVSQSPRYKVAKRGQDVALRCDPISGHVSLFWYQQALGQGPEFLTYFQNEAQLDKSGLPSDRFFAERPEGSVSTLKIQRTQQEDSAVYLCASSLSRLRTGYPGELFFGEGSRLTVL.

The chain combines TRBV27 with TRBJ2-2; D not resolved. The CDR3 is made up of 12 amino acids. Trimming took 7 bases from V and 6 from J, leaving 9 bases between them. Germline values: CDR1 MNHEY, CDR2 SMNVEV (reference sequence). The CDR3 region has the DNA TGTGCCAGCAAGCGAGCCTCCGGGGAGCTGTTTTTT. This translates into CASKRASGELFF.

The table lists this clonotype with a few counts. The chain carries TRBV19 and TRBJ1-1; D unresolved. The CDR3 consists of 14 residues. Deletions cut 7 bases from V and 2 bases from J, with 14 bases between. Germline values: CDR1 LNHDA, CDR2 SQIVND (reference sequence). CDR3: CASKLTSGNTEAFF. The CDR3 region has the DNA TGTGCCAGTAAGCTCACCTCGGGAAACACTGAAGCTTTCTTT.

The chain uses TRBV6-1 and TRBJ1-2; tentative D call: TRBD1 (5 bases). The CDR3 is 14 amino acids. Germline assignment: CDR1 MNHNS and CDR2 SASEGT. V lost 7 bases, J lost 7 bases, and 19 bases lay in between. The CDR3 coding sequence is TGTGCCAGCACTGGGACGACTTCGGAGTTTGGCTACACCTTC. Protein product: CASTGTTSEFGYTF.

This clonotype was found many times. The CDR3 region is CASSFREGYNSPLHF. The DNA for the CDR3 is TGTGCCAGCAGCTTTAGGGAGGGATATAATTCACCCCTCCACTTT. The rearrangement joins TRBV7-2 to TRBJ1-6; D is unclear. Trimming left V 3 bases short and J 4 bases short, with 10 bases between. Germline V gene lookup returns CDR1 SGHTA and CDR2 FQGNSA. The CDR3 is made up of 15 amino acids. The whole variable domain, remainder taken from reference TRBV7-2 and TRBJ1-6, is GAGVSQSPSNKVTEKGKDVELRCDPISGHTALYWYRQSLGQGLEFLIYFQGNSAPDKSGLPSDRFSAERTGGSVSTLTIQRTQQEDSAVYLCASSFREGYNSPLHFGNGTRLTVT.

In this sample, this clonotype turned up a few times. V is TRBV7-3 and J is TRBJ2-3; the match to TRBD1 covers 7 bases. This CDR3 has 15 amino acids. The J segment lost 0 bases and the V segment lost 5 bases, leaving 5 bases of the junction unmatched. Germline CDR1 is SGHTA and CDR2 is FQGTGA. CDR3 sequence reads: CASSPKGASTDTQYF. DNA for the CDR3: TGTGCCAGCAGCCCTAAGGGGGCTAGCACAGATACGCAGTATTTT. The full variable domain, in which reference TRBV7-3 and TRBJ2-3 provide the parts outside the CDR3, is GAGVSQTPSNKVTEKGKYVELRCDPISGHTALYWYRQSLGQGPEFLIYFQGTGAADDSGLPNDRFFAVRPEGSVSTLKIQRTERGDSAVYLCASSPKGASTDTQYFGPGTRLTVL.

This clonotype was detected only a few times. The gene calls are TRBV10-3 and TRBJ2-3; D not resolved. There are 13 residues in the CDR3. Germline values: CDR1 ENHRY, CDR2 SYGVKD. Trimming shortened V by 3 bases and J by 5 bases, and 9 bases separated the two germline ends. CDR3 DNA sequence: TGTGCCATCAGTGACCCTGTCGGAGATACGCAGTATTTT. Residues: CAISDPVGDTQYF.

This clonotype was seen at least ten times. The V call is TRBV6-5, the J call TRBJ1-2; the match to TRBD1 covers 7 bases. The V gene end was trimmed by 2 bases and the J gene end by 3 bases; junction bases not matched to a gene: 0. Germline V gene data show CDR1 as MNHEY and CDR2 as SVGAGI. CDR3 length: 13 amino acids. In DNA, the CDR3 is TGTGCCAGCAGTTACGACAGGGACTATGGCTACACCTTC. Encoded protein: CASSYDRDYGYTF.